This is a list of T cell receptor beta chains from one sample in a study of graft-versus-host responses after intestinal transplantation. Clones were sequenced by immunoSEQ multiplex PCR, and TCRdb holds only the in-frame ones, with some missing. The sample includes over 85,000 clones, 91% seen only once; the top ten take under 0.2%. These receptors have no known antigen. This specimen consisted of unstimulated CD4+ T cells sorted from spleen or lymph node cells, obtained before transplant. The receptors derive from a human donor who was the organ donor for an intestinal transplant. The CDR3 runs from the conserved cysteine through the conserved F or W. Each record gives: V gene, CDR3 length, clone size, J gene, CDR3 protein. Size is omitted from some rows. Given values are once, few, many or a class for expanded clones.

v_call: TRBV1; cdr3_length: 16; clone_size: NA; j_call: TRBJ1-4; cdr3_aa: CTSSPDRTGLDEKLFF
v_call: TRBV4-1; cdr3_length: 17; clone_size: NA; j_call: TRBJ2-3; cdr3_aa: CASSQDRPSGGTDTQYF
v_call: TRBV4-2; cdr3_length: 16; clone_size: NA; j_call: TRBJ1-6; cdr3_aa: CASSQRGSSYNSPLHF
v_call: TRBV5-1; cdr3_length: 15; clone_size: NA; j_call: TRBJ2-3; cdr3_aa: CASSFAGAFSDTQYF
v_call: TRBV7-9; cdr3_length: 14; clone_size: NA; j_call: TRBJ2-7; cdr3_aa: CASSLAGTGREQYF
v_call: TRBV2; cdr3_length: 15; clone_size: NA; j_call: TRBJ2-7; cdr3_aa: CASKKGTGVSYEQYF
v_call: TRBV30; cdr3_length: 14; clone_size: NA; j_call: TRBJ1-4; cdr3_aa: CAWSTGQPGTELFF
v_call: TRBV5-6; cdr3_length: 14; clone_size: NA; j_call: TRBJ2-2; cdr3_aa: CASTNRGRTGELFF
v_call: TRBV4-3; cdr3_length: 18; clone_size: NA; j_call: TRBJ2-1; cdr3_aa: CASSQGLRRQGAGDEQFF
v_call: TRBV19; cdr3_length: 15; clone_size: few; j_call: TRBJ1-3; cdr3_aa: CASTDRPNSGNTIYF
v_call: TRBV5-4; cdr3_length: 14; clone_size: NA; j_call: TRBJ1-3; cdr3_aa: CASSNRGPGNTIYF
v_call: TRBV25-1; cdr3_length: 17; clone_size: NA; j_call: TRBJ2-1; cdr3_aa: CASSEYKLAGASNEQFF
v_call: TRBV5-1; cdr3_length: 15; clone_size: NA; j_call: TRBJ1-1; cdr3_aa: CASSGRQGDGPEAFF
v_call: TRBV19; cdr3_length: 15; clone_size: NA; j_call: TRBJ2-7; cdr3_aa: CASSIISGGSYEQYF
v_call: TRBV7-2; cdr3_length: 18; clone_size: NA; j_call: TRBJ1-2; cdr3_aa: CASSLRGGGQGLSYGYTF
v_call: TRBV7-9; cdr3_length: 18; clone_size: NA; j_call: TRBJ2-6; cdr3_aa: CASSRGTPVLSGANVLTF
v_call: TRBV6-5; cdr3_length: 13; clone_size: NA; j_call: TRBJ2-1; cdr3_aa: CASSRTSYNEQFF
v_call: TRBV6-5; cdr3_length: 11; clone_size: NA; j_call: TRBJ2-7; cdr3_aa: CASRLAYEQYF
v_call: TRBV5-1; cdr3_length: 15; clone_size: NA; j_call: TRBJ2-1; cdr3_aa: CASSPGQGLYNEQFF
v_call: TRBV4-1; cdr3_length: 13; clone_size: NA; j_call: TRBJ1-5; cdr3_aa: CASSVDSLQPQHF
v_call: TRBV7-6; cdr3_length: 17; clone_size: NA; j_call: TRBJ2-3; cdr3_aa: CASSRTSGGAVTDTQYF
v_call: TRBV2; cdr3_length: 12; clone_size: NA; j_call: TRBJ1-3; cdr3_aa: CASTLGGNTIYF
v_call: TRBV9; cdr3_length: 15; clone_size: NA; j_call: TRBJ1-1; cdr3_aa: CASSVGVRGETEAFF
v_call: TRBV7-9; cdr3_length: 12; clone_size: NA; j_call: TRBJ2-1; cdr3_aa: CASTSVRNEQFF
v_call: TRBV28; cdr3_length: 14; clone_size: NA; j_call: TRBJ2-7; cdr3_aa: CASSGPSVTYEQYF
v_call: TRBV4-2; cdr3_length: 15; clone_size: NA; j_call: TRBJ2-7; cdr3_aa: CASSQEGESSYEQYF
v_call: TRBV11-2; cdr3_length: 15; clone_size: once; j_call: TRBJ1-1; cdr3_aa: CASSDGQAAPPEAFF
v_call: TRBV5-6; cdr3_length: 15; clone_size: NA; j_call: TRBJ2-3; cdr3_aa: CASSPNLLAVDTQYF
v_call: TRBV27; cdr3_length: 13; clone_size: NA; j_call: TRBJ1-6; cdr3_aa: CASSSGIGSPLHF